Each of the 13 T cell receptor beta chains below was sequenced from the same sample in a study of blood T cell repertoires in COVID-19. The repertoire was sequenced with immunoSEQ multiplex PCR; TCRdb's copy has only in-frame clones and lacks some. Of about 310,000 clones listed, around 87% are singletons. The sequenced material came from peripheral blood. The receptors originated from a woman in her 50s who had recovered from COVID-19.

The CDR3 DNA follows: TGTGCCAGCAGCCCCCCGGACAAGCGGACCCAGTACTTC. Encoded protein: CASSPPDKRTQYF. V usage is TRBV28 and J usage is TRBJ2-5; tentatively, D is TRBD1 (5 bases). Germline V gene lookup returns CDR1 MDHEN and CDR2 SYDVKM. CDR3 length: 13 residues. Trimming removed 6 bases at V and 7 bases at J, with 15 bases between.

The genes are TRBV9 and TRBJ2-3; 11 bases fit TRBD1. The V gene's germline CDR1 is SGDLS and CDR2 YYNGEE. Trimming removed 4 bases from V and 4 bases from J; junction bases left unmatched: 8. The CDR3 contains 16 residues. The CDR3 region is CASSPRTGGSSDTQYF. The CDR3 coding sequence is TGTGCCAGCAGCCCCCGGACAGGGGGCAGCTCAGATACGCAGTATTTT.

This clone was counted a single time. The V and J genes are TRBV12-3 or TRBV12-4 and TRBJ2-3; possibly TRBD2 for D (6 bases). This CDR3 is 13 amino acids long. Trimming removed 9 bases from V and 4 bases from J, with 14 bases in between. The CDR3 region is CASGGMEPDTQYF. Written as DNA, the CDR3 is TGTGCCAGTGGGGGGATGGAGCCAGATACGCAGTATTTT.

The chain recombines TRBV27 with TRBJ2-2; D unresolved. CDR1 and CDR2 (germline): MNHEY, SMNVEV (reference sequence). This CDR3 contains 12 residues. Trimming removed 4 bases from V and 4 bases from J, with 4 bases in between. The CDR3 DNA follows: TGTGCCAGCAGTTCGGTCACCGGGGAGCTGTTTTTT. Protein sequence: CASSSVTGELFF.

This chain uses TRBV19 with TRBJ1-2; D may be TRBD1 (5 bases). V lost 3 bases and J lost 8, with 7 bases in between. CDR3 length equals 11 residues. The germline V gene encodes CDR1 LNHDA and CDR2 SQIVND (reference sequence). This chain's CDR3 is CASSIGHGYTF. The CDR3 DNA reads as TGTGCCAGTAGTATTGGACACGGCTACACCTTC.

The rearrangement joins TRBV2 to TRBJ2-5; D perhaps matches TRBD1 (5 bases). The CDR3 runs to 14 residues. In germline, CDR1 is SNHLY, CDR2 FYNNEI. V lost 0 bases and J 7 bases, leaving 12 bases between the germline ends. The CDR3 nucleotides are TGTGCCAGCAGTGAAGCAAACTTTGGGGCGACCCAGTACTTC. Residues: CASSEANFGATQYF.

CDR3 DNA: TGTGCCAGCAGTCTCGAGCAGGGAGAAAAACTGTTTTTT. This encodes CASSLEQGEKLFF. The chain employs TRBV6-5 and TRBJ1-4; a possible D gene is TRBD1 (5 bases). Deletions cut 5 bases from V and 8 bases from J, with 12 bases between. CDR1 MNHEY and CDR2 SVGAGI come from the germline V gene. CDR3 length equals 13 residues.

V is TRBV7-9 and J is TRBJ2-1; D unresolved. The CDR3 is made up of 14 amino acids. Germline V gene data show CDR1 as SEHNR and CDR2 as FQNEAQ (reference sequence). V was cut by 3 bases and J by 5 bases, with 11 bases left in between. CDR3 residues: CASSFSSGHNEQFF. DNA of the CDR3: TGTGCCAGCAGCTTTTCCAGTGGGCACAATGAGCAGTTCTTC.

The gene calls are TRBV11-2 and TRBJ1-1; D unclear. Per germline, CDR1 SGHAT and CDR2 FQNNGV. With 1 base removed from V and 2 bases from J, the gap between germline ends came to 11 bases. CDR3 length: 15 amino acids. CDR3 residues: CASSLVGRLNTEAFF. CDR3 nucleotides: TGTGCCAGCAGCTTAGTTGGCAGGTTAAACACTGAAGCTTTCTTT.

This chain links TRBV5-6 with TRBJ2-3, with 9 bases aligning to TRBD1. Looked up from germline, CDR1 is SGHDT and CDR2 is YYEEEE. J lost 4 bases, V lost 3 bases, and 12 bases had no gene match. The CDR3 runs 17 residues. CDR3 in amino acids: CASSSQRDREGPDTQYF. The CDR3 DNA reads TGTGCCAGCAGCTCCCAGCGGGACAGGGAGGGGCCAGATACGCAGTATTTT. Variable domain in full (rest from reference TRBV5-6 and TRBJ2-3): DAGVTQSPTHLIKTRGQQVTLRCSPKSGHDTVSWYQQALGQGPQFIFQYYEEEERQRGNFPDRFSGHQFPNYSSELNVNALLLGDSALYLCASSSQRDREGPDTQYFGPGTRLTVL.

Only one count was recorded for this clone. The chain uses TRBV12-3 or TRBV12-4 and TRBJ1-6; D remains unclear. The ends were cut back, 3 bases at V and 9 bases at J, with 6 bases in the middle. The CDR3 loop spans 12 amino acids. For the CDR3, the DNA is TGTGCCAGCAGTTTGATCGGTTCACCCCTCCACTTT. It specifies CASSLIGSPLHF.

The chain has TRBV15 and TRBJ1-2, with 10 bases matching TRBD1. The CDR3 length is 15 residues. Germline loops: CDR1 LNHNV, CDR2 YYDKDF (reference sequence). Germline trimming cut 3 bases from V and 7 bases from J; bases unmatched to any gene: 8. This CDR3 reads CATSRPGQGNFGYTF. The CDR3 DNA reads TGTGCCACCAGCAGGCCGGGACAGGGGAATTTTGGCTACACCTTC.

This chain joins TRBV6-6 and TRBJ1-1, with no clear D. The CDR3 runs 14 residues. V gave up 4 bases and J gave up 0 bases, with 9 bases separating them. Germline-derived CDR1 and CDR2 are MNHNY and SVGAGI (reference sequence). DNA for the CDR3: TGTGCCAGCAGTTTCCCTGAGTTGAACACTGAAGCTTTCTTT. Translating it yields CASSFPELNTEAFF.